Below, 13 T cell receptor beta chains from the same sample are listed, as sequenced in a study of CD8 T cells in ankylosing spondylitis (TCRdb year 2017). Summary of the overall study and its limitations: A TCR beta motif of several highly homologous amino acid variants appeared characteristic of blood from ankylosing spondylitis patients.

Library generation was performed with 5' RACE. TCRdb names Illumina HiSeq 2500 as the instrument used. Using fastp at Q25 and MiXCR, TCRdb reprocessed the public reads and kept productive beta chains. Rows are combined by CDR3 protein, so each entry shows the most common genes and DNA. The sample table lists a few hundred thousand distinct CDR3 sequences, approximately 8% of them with a count of one. About 15% of the sample is in the top ten clones. No cognate antigen is known for these TCRs. The sample taken for sequencing was blood, either unsorted or a sorted T cell fraction (not recorded which). The receptors were sampled from a male donor with ankylosing spondylitis.

The table lists this clonotype with a few counts. This chain uses TRBV6-1 with TRBJ2-1, with D perhaps TRBD2 (5 bases). The germline gives CDR1 MNHNS, CDR2 SASEGT. The germline V and J ends were trimmed by 6 bases and 1 base, with 13 bases remaining between them. This CDR3 has 15 amino acids. The CDR3 is CASRRLWRSYNEQFF. CDR3 DNA: TGTGCCAGCAGACGCCTCTGGAGGTCCTACAATGAGCAGTTCTTC.

This chain links TRBV9 with TRBJ1-2; D possibly corresponds to TRBD1 (6 bases). Germline CDR1 is SGDLS and CDR2 is YYNGEE. Trimming took off 2 bases at V and 8 bases at J, with 13 bases between the two ends. The CDR3 sequence is 13 residues long. Written as DNA, the CDR3 is TGTGCCAGCAGCGTGGGGGGGCCAGGCGGCTACACCTTC. Translated: CASSVGGPGGYTF.

The table lists this clonotype with a few counts. This rearrangement joins TRBV9 to TRBJ2-2; D is tentatively TRBD1 or TRBD2 (5 bases each). CDR1 and CDR2 from the germline V gene are SGDLS and YYNGEE. V was pared by 4 bases and J by 3 bases, with 19 bases between. CDR3 length equals 17 residues. CDR3 in amino acids: CASSPRGAGPHTGELFF. DNA for the CDR3: TGTGCCAGCAGCCCTCGAGGGGCAGGACCTCACACCGGGGAGCTGTTTTTT. Looking up the rest from reference TRBV9 and TRBJ2-2 gives the full variable domain: DSGVTQTPKHLITATGQRVTLRCSPRSGDLSVYWYQQSLDQGLQFLIQYYNGEERAKGNILERFSAQQFPDLHSELNLSSLELGDSALYFCASSPRGAGPHTGELFFGEGSRLTVL.

This clonotype was seen ten or more times. The chain combines TRBV10-3 with TRBJ1-5; no definite D call. This CDR3 region has 14 residues. Germline V gene sequence: CDR1 ENHRY, CDR2 SYGVKD. V lost 3 bases and J 6 bases, leaving 12 bases between the germline ends. CDR3 sequence reads: CAISDSRGSQPQHF. The DNA for the CDR3 is TGTGCCATCAGTGACTCCCGGGGAAGTCAGCCCCAGCATTTT.

This clonotype was found a few times. The chain combines TRBV11-3 with TRBJ2-1; TRBD2 agrees at 10 bases. CDR1 SGHNT and CDR2 YENEEA come from the germline V gene. The CDR3 sequence is 16 residues long. Trimming removed 5 bases from V and 3 bases from J; junction bases left unmatched: 7. In nucleotides, the CDR3 is TGTGCCAGCAGCCCACGGACTAGCGGAATCTACAATGAGCAGTTCTTC. Protein sequence: CASSPRTSGIYNEQFF.

This clonotype was picked up a small number of times. The J gene is TRBJ2-3, the V gene TRBV27; 7 bases map to TRBD2. The CDR3 contains 14 residues. Trimming removed 6 bases from V and 4 bases from J; junction bases left unmatched: 7. CDR1 and CDR2 from the germline V gene are MNHEY and SMNVEV (reference sequence). CDR3 residues: CASSSALAADTQYF. CDR3 coding DNA: TGTGCCAGCAGCTCCGCCCTAGCGGCAGATACGCAGTATTTT.

The gene calls are TRBV7-8 and TRBJ2-7; 8 bases fit TRBD2. Germline V gives CDR1 SGHVS, CDR2 FQNEAQ. The CDR3 covers 15 residues. After removal of 6 bases from V and 4 bases from J, the junction contained 11 bases not matched to a gene. CDR3 protein: CASSPGAGVSYEQYF. CDR3 nucleotides: TGTGCCAGCAGTCCTGGAGCGGGAGTTTCGTACGAGCAGTACTTC.

This clonotype has a handful of counts. The chain has TRBV28 and TRBJ2-3; 9 bases line up with TRBD1. The germline CDR1 and CDR2 sequences are MDHEN and SYDVKM. Unmatched junction bases numbered 9, after V lost 5 bases and J lost 6 bases. This CDR3 is 15 amino acids long. CDR3 sequence (DNA): TGTGCCAGCAGTCTACAGGGGGCCCCCTCGGATACGCAGTATTTT. This encodes CASSLQGAPSDTQYF.

The DNA of the CDR3 is TGTGCCAGCAGTGTATCTAGCGGGAGTGGCTCCTACAATGAGCAGTTCTTC. It encodes CASSVSSGSGSYNEQFF. J is TRBJ2-1 and V is TRBV6-1, with 10 nucleotides matching TRBD2. This CDR3 contains 17 residues. The V gene's germline CDR1 is MNHNS and CDR2 SASEGT. The junction had 6 bases not matched to a gene; V was cut back by 4 bases and J by 0 bases.

This chain connects TRBV7-2 to TRBJ2-5; D is unresolved. The V end lost 4 bases, the J end lost 7 bases, and 10 bases lay between the germline ends. From germline, CDR1 is SGHTA and CDR2 FQGNSA. The CDR3 has 12 residues. CDR3 sequence reads: CASSSLSPTQYF. The CDR3, as DNA: TGTGCCAGCAGCTCCCTGTCCCCGACCCAGTACTTC.

V gene TRBV5-8 combines with J gene TRBJ2-7; 11 bases match TRBD2. The germline gives CDR1 SGHTS, CDR2 YDEGEE. There are 15 residues in the CDR3. V shed 4 bases and J 2 bases; nucleotides not matched to a gene: 5. The CDR3 DNA is TGTGCCAGCAGCGGAGGGACTAGCGGCGCCTACGAGCAGTACTTC. It specifies CASSGGTSGAYEQYF.

A few counts support this clonotype. This sequence joins TRBV5-6 and TRBJ2-1; D possibly matches TRBD1 or TRBD2 (5 bases each). Trimming took off 3 bases at V and 6 bases at J, with 7 bases between the two ends. From germline, CDR1 is SGHDT and CDR2 YYEEEE. This CDR3 has 12 amino acids. In DNA form, the CDR3 reads TGTGCCAGCAGCTGGGGACGCAATGAGCAGTTCTTC. Amino acids: CASSWGRNEQFF.

V is TRBV7-6 and J is TRBJ2-1, with 10 bases aligning to TRBD2. This CDR3 region has 18 residues. V shed 4 bases, J shed 7 bases, and the junction held 16 bases outside the gene matches. Germline V lookup: CDR1 SGHVS, CDR2 FNYEAQ. CDR3 in DNA: TGTGCCAGCAGCTCCTTAGGACCTAGCGGGAGTTATTCGAATGAGCAGTTCTTC. Translated: CASSSLGPSGSYSNEQFF.